This T cell receptor (beta chain) was recovered during a study of blood T cells in healthy people across ages. The authors ran a second PCR of roughly 7 to 11 cycles using a sample-barcoded 5' primer and a J-beta primer mix. From the 5' RACE reads, TCRdb called clonotypes with MiXCR, one entry per CDR3 protein. This sample has 600,000 to 900,000 distinct CDR3 sequences, with roughly 24% found just once. Worth noting for this clonotype: What it binds is not known.

The CDR3 has 18 residues. With 5 bases removed from V and 2 bases from J, the gap between germline ends came to 23 bases. The germline CDR1 and CDR2 sequences are SEHNR and FQNEAQ (reference sequence). Whole-study findings and limits: Strong correlation was found linking TCR beta diversity to naive T cell percentage.

The sample was also linked to a second study, of T cells of mothers and their children.

Sequenced material: blood. The receptor's source is a boy younger than 18 in good health. The rearrangement links TRBV7-9 to TRBJ2-3; D is possibly TRBD1 or TRBD2 (6 bases each). The CDR3 loop reads CASSPRRGTRTVTDTQYF. For the CDR3, the DNA is TGTGCCAGCAGCCCCCGACGGGGGACAAGAACCGTCACAGATACGCAGTATTTT.